The source of this TCR beta chain is a study of cytomegalovirus exposure and HLA in healthy donors. Study results and limitations: Further analysis was carried out later, and it showed several of the most significant clusters appearing linked to common viral pathogens. Previously analyzed data showed that most TCR beta V segments were productive at a frequency of about 90% or about 30%. Donors were assumed by presence/absence analyses to have roughly uniform sequencing depth. Because they were indistinguishable, some V segments, including TRBV6-2 and TRBV6-3, were excluded.

The study ran its PCR with 60 Vbeta and 13 Jbeta primers. The data were produced by immunoSEQ multiplex PCR, yet TCRdb's version contains in-frame clones alone and is incomplete. Of approximately 170,000 clones in the sample, around 80% were seen once. A word on this clone: Its antigen is undetermined.

This CDR3 is 16 amino acids long. Per germline, CDR1 MNHEY and CDR2 SMNVEV (reference sequence). V lost 3 bases, J lost 4 bases, and 13 bases lay in between. What was sequenced was PBMCs. This TCR was recovered from a boy younger than 10 in good health and CMV-seronegative. The V gene is TRBV27, the J gene TRBJ1-6; no clear D gene. The CDR3 coding sequence is TGTGCCAGCAGTTTCGGCCGTGGGCAGTATAATTCACCCCTCCACTTT. Translating gives CASSFGRGQYNSPLHF.